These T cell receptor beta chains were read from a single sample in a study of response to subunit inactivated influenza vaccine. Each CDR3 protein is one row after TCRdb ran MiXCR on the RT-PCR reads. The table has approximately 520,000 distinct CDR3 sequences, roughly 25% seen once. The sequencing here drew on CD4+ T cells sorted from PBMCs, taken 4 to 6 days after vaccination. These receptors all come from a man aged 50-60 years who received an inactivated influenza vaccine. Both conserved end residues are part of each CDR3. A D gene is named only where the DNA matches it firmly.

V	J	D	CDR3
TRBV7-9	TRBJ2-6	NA	CASSLTGYSGANVLTF
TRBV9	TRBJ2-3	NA	CASSVDALITDTQYF
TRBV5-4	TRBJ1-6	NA	CAVNRGEGNSPLHF
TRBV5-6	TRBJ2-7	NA	CASSLEGGSYEQYF
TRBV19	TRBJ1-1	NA	CASSMIGGRGNTEAFF
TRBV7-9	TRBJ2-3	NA	CASSRPGVDTQYF
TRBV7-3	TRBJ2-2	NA	CASSFRTGSSGELFF
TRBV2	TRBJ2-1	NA	CASNVADTYNEQFF
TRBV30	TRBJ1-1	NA	CAWRPQGRGMNTEAFF
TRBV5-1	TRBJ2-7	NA	CASSLDPGTYEQYF
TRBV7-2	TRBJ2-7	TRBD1	CASSPRTGVGYEQYF
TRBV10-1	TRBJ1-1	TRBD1	CASSDPDRFGTEAFF
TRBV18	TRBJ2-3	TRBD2	CASSPPWLAGGTDTQYF
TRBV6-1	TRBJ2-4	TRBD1	CASSQGQGRNIQYF
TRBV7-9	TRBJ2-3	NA	CASSLSWESDTQYF
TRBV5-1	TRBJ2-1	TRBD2	CASSLEAGGHNEQFF
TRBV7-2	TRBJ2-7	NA	CASSLDRQSPYEQYF
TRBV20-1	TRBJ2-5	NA	CSARGGMETQYF
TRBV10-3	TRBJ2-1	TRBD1	CAISAPTGSYNEQFF
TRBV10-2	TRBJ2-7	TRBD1	CASSVAGGGEQYF
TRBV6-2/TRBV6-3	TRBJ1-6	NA	CASIRASNSPLHF
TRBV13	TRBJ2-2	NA	CASSLSLRLNTGELFF
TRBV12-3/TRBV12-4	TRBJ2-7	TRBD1	CASSSHGGTGGPYEQYF
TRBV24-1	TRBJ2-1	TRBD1	CATSDDRGRMNEQFF
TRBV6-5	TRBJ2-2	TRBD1	CASSYSPGQGDTGELFF
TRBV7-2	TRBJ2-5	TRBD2	CASSLGSSGSRETQYF
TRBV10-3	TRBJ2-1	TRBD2	CAISGGLAGYNEQFF
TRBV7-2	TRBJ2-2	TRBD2	CASSSRTSRAGELFF
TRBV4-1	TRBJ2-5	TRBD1	CASSHGTGTQETQYF
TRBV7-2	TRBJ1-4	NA	CASSLGGQSNEKLFF
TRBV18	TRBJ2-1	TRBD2	CASTQLAGGLSSYNEQFF
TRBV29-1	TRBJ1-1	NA	CSARRQSGNTEAFF
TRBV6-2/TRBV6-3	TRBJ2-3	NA	CASRPLSTTDTQYF
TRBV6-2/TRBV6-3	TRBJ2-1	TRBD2	CASSSPLAGNEQFF
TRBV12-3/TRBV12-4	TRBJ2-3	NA	CASSPQPGGEDTQYF
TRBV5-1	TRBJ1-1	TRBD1	CASSLRGTGQGVNTEAFF
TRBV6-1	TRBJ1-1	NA	CASTQGRGRGTAEAFF
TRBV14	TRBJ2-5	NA	CASSQEAWALETQYF
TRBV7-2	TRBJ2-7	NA	CASSLGPGPSYEQYF
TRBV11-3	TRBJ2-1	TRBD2	CASSRWTSGRDEQFF
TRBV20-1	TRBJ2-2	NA	CSAKSSGLNTGELFF
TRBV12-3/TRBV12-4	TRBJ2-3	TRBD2	CASSLREGPDTQYF
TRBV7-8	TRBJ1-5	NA	CASSLGSTRPQHF
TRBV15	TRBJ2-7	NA	CATSSGGYEQYF
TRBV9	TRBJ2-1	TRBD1	CASSVTPGTGGPNEQFF
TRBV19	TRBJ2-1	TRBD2	CASSILPGEGSRNEQFF
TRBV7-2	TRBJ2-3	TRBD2	CASSLFAGAGDTQYF
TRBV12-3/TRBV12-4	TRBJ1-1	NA	CASSSPGGMNTEAFF
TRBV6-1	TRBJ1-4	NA	CASSQGGRATNEKLFF
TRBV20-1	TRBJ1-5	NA	CSASQRVQPQHF
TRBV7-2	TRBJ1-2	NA	CASSPGLNGYTF
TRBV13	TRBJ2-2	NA	CASSPHLNTGELFF
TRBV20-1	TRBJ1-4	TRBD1	CSARGGGRLTIAPSEKLFF
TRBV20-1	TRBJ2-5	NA	CSARDLGGWETQYF
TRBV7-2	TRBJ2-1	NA	CASSPLAKRYNEQFF
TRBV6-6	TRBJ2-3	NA	CASGYTQYF